These 27 T cell receptor beta chains came from one sample sequenced in a study of blood T cell repertoires in COVID-19. Here immunoSEQ multiplex PCR was the method, and the copy in TCRdb shows in-frame clones only, minus some. The sample consists of roughly 150,000 clones, roughly four fifths of them appearing once. The sample taken for sequencing was peripheral blood. Receptors originate from an older man who had recovered from COVID-19.

The CDR3 coding sequence is TGTGCCAGCAGCCCCAGAGCGTGGATGGACACCGGGGAGCTGTTTTTT. Its protein is CASSPRAWMDTGELFF. The chain carries TRBV9 and TRBJ2-2; D gene ambiguous. Germline values: CDR1 SGDLS, CDR2 YYNGEE. This CDR3 comprises 16 residues. Deletions cut 4 bases from V and 3 bases from J, with 16 bases between. The whole variable domain, filled in from reference TRBV9 and TRBJ2-2, reads DSGVTQTPKHLITATGQRVTLRCSPRSGDLSVYWYQQSLDQGLQFLIQYYNGEERAKGNILERFSAQQFPDLHSELNLSSLELGDSALYFCASSPRAWMDTGELFFGEGSRLTVL.

V usage is TRBV7-9 and J usage is TRBJ1-5; TRBD1 might be the D (5 bases). This CDR3 has 15 residues. Germline values: CDR1 SEHNR, CDR2 FQNEAQ (reference sequence). V lost 5 bases and J lost 3, with 14 bases in between. Here the CDR3 reads CASSQGQGNNQPQHF. In DNA form, the CDR3 reads TGTGCCAGCAGCCAAGGGCAGGGCAACAATCAGCCCCAGCATTTT.

This clone was recorded only once. The V gene is TRBV4-1, the J gene TRBJ2-7; 9 bases agree with TRBD1. Trimming removed 5 bases from V and 2 bases from J; junction bases left unmatched: 7. CDR3 length: 15 residues. Germline V gene lookup returns CDR1 MGHRA and CDR2 YSYEKL. The CDR3 region is CASSNRQGGTYEQYF. The CDR3 DNA follows: TGCGCCAGCAGCAATAGACAGGGGGGGACCTACGAGCAGTACTTC.

The chain carries TRBV11-2 and TRBJ2-1; unclear D gene. This CDR3 is 17 amino acids long. V was shortened by 2 bases and J by 0 bases, with 14 bases between the two germline ends. Germline assignment: CDR1 SGHAT and CDR2 FQNNGV. CDR3 loop: CASSLNWFVSSYNEQFF. The CDR3 bases are TGTGCCAGCAGCTTAAATTGGTTTGTGAGCTCCTACAATGAGCAGTTCTTC.

This chain joins TRBV5-1 and TRBJ1-1; possible D gene TRBD1, 6 bases. Germline assignment: CDR1 SGHRS and CDR2 YFSETQ. The CDR3 runs to 16 residues. Trimming left V 0 bases short and J 0 bases short, with 12 bases between. The CDR3 coding sequence is TGCGCCAGCAGCTTGGGGCAGGGGACGGTGAACACTGAAGCTTTCTTT. As protein: CASSLGQGTVNTEAFF.

The rearrangement links TRBV6-2 or TRBV6-3 to TRBJ1-1, with D uncertain. The CDR3 runs to 15 residues. In germline, CDR1 is MNHEY, CDR2 SVGEGT. The ends were cut back, 5 bases at V and 5 bases at J, with 18 bases in the middle. CDR3 DNA: TGTGCCAGCAGTCAACAAAGAGTGGGAGTTACTGAAGCTTTCTTT. As protein: CASSQQRVGVTEAFF.

The chain employs TRBV7-8 and TRBJ1-4; tentative D call: TRBD1 (6 bases). The V end was cut by 8 bases, the J end by 2 bases, with 15 bases between. The CDR3 extends over 15 amino acids. CDR1 and CDR2 (germline): SGHVS, FQNEAQ. The CDR3 nucleotides are TGTGCCAGCCAGGGGAGGGGAAATACTAATGAAAAACTGTTTTTT. It translates to CASQGRGNTNEKLFF.

The rearrangement uses TRBV7-3 and TRBJ2-3, with a tentative D call TRBD1 (6 bases). The V gene lost 5 bases and the J gene lost 3 bases, with 15 bases spanning the gap. The germline gives CDR1 SGHTA, CDR2 FQGTGA. The CDR3 length is 15 residues. This CDR3 is CASSPQGPWTDTQYF. Written as DNA, the CDR3 is TGTGCCAGCAGCCCACAGGGTCCTTGGACAGATACGCAGTATTTT.

The V gene is TRBV5-1, the J gene TRBJ2-3, with 9 bases that match TRBD1. The germline CDR1 and CDR2 sequences are SGHRS and YFSETQ. The CDR3 has 15 amino acids. V dropped 6 bases and J dropped 0; count of bases not matched to a gene: 5. The CDR3 here is CASTPDRGSTDTQYF. In DNA, the CDR3 is TGCGCCAGCACACCAGACAGGGGGAGCACAGATACGCAGTATTTT.

This chain joins TRBV15 and TRBJ2-1, with 9 positions matching TRBD2. V shed 0 bases and J 4 bases; nucleotides not matched to a gene: 4. The CDR3 is made up of 16 amino acids. Germline-derived CDR1 and CDR2 are LNHNV and YYDKDF (reference sequence). The CDR3 bases are TGTGCCACCAGCAGAGACGGGACTAGCCTATACAATGAGCAGTTCTTC. Translating gives CATSRDGTSLYNEQFF.

This chain uses TRBV6-5 with TRBJ2-7; D uncertain. The CDR3 contains 13 residues. The V end lost 1 base, the J end lost 6 bases, and 10 bases lay between the germline ends. Per germline, CDR1 MNHEY and CDR2 SVGAGI. The DNA of the CDR3 is TGTGCCAGCAGTTACTTGGCTAGAGGCGAGCAGTACTTC. Its translation: CASSYLARGEQYF.

The V and J genes are TRBV7-9 and TRBJ1-5; D may be TRBD1 (6 bases). This CDR3 contains 12 residues. Germline CDR1 is SEHNR and CDR2 is FQNEAQ (reference sequence). V was trimmed by 5 bases and J by 7 bases, leaving 9 bases between them. The CDR3: CASSIGQQPQHF. The CDR3 region has the DNA TGTGCCAGCAGCATAGGACAGCAGCCCCAGCATTTT.

CDR3 in amino acids: CASSPQQGDTQYF. CDR3 DNA sequence: TGTGCCAGCTCACCACAGCAGGGGGATACGCAGTATTTT. The genes are TRBV18 and TRBJ2-3; a weak D match, TRBD1 (6 bases). The germline gives CDR1 KGHSH, CDR2 LQKENI. The CDR3 runs 13 residues. V was shortened by 1 base and J by 6 bases, with 8 bases between the two germline ends. The complete variable domain, with remaining parts taken from reference TRBV18 and TRBJ2-3, reads NAGVMQNPRHLVRRRGQEARLRCSPMKGHSHVYWYRQLPEEGLKFMVYLQKENIIDESGMPKERFSAEFPKEGPSILRIQQVVRGDSAAYFCASSPQQGDTQYFGPGTRLTVL.

The chain carries TRBV13 and TRBJ2-5; 10 bases map to TRBD1. The J segment lost 2 bases and the V segment lost 5 bases, leaving 8 bases of the junction unmatched. The V gene's germline CDR1 is PRHDT and CDR2 FYEKMQ (reference sequence). The CDR3 totals 16 residues. CDR3 loop: CASSRYRDRGQETQYF. The CDR3 DNA follows: TGTGCCAGCAGCCGATACCGGGACAGGGGACAAGAGACCCAGTACTTC.

The rearrangement joins TRBV28 to TRBJ2-3, with D perhaps TRBD2 (5 bases). The CDR3 contains 16 residues. Germline V gene data show CDR1 as MDHEN and CDR2 as SYDVKM. Trimming removed 6 bases from V and 2 bases from J, with 18 bases in between. CDR3 in amino acids: CASRLRTGWYTDTQYF. CDR3 bases: TGTGCCAGCAGACTTCGAACGGGGTGGTACACAGATACGCAGTATTTT.

The CDR3 DNA reads TGTGCCACCAGTGATCCCCGACTAGCGGGGCCCACCGGGGAGCTGTTTTTT. This encodes CATSDPRLAGPTGELFF. This chain uses TRBV24-1 with TRBJ2-2, with TRBD2 matching 11 bases. The ends lost 3 bases at V and 4 bases at J; junction bases unmatched: 6. This CDR3 has 17 residues. The germline gives CDR1 KGHDR, CDR2 SFDVKD.

J is TRBJ2-3 and V is TRBV7-2; D remains unclear. Germline V gives CDR1 SGHTA, CDR2 FQGNSA. This CDR3 contains 16 residues. V was pared by 2 bases and J by 0 bases, with 12 bases between. The CDR3 DNA reads as TGTGCCAGCAGCTTAATGGAGCGATCTAGCACAGATACGCAGTATTTT. This sequence encodes CASSLMERSSTDTQYF.

The gene calls are TRBV18 and TRBJ2-1; D not certain. V was clipped by 2 bases and J by 6 bases, with 11 bases between them. The CDR3 sequence is 14 residues long. Germline assignment: CDR1 KGHSH and CDR2 LQKENI. The chain's CDR3 is CASSPMSAPNEQFF. DNA of the CDR3: TGTGCCAGCTCACCAATGTCCGCGCCCAATGAGCAGTTCTTC.

This clone appeared once. The chain employs TRBV3-1 (or the pseudogene TRBV3-2) and TRBJ2-3, with D perhaps matching TRBD1 (5 bases). Between the trimmed V and J ends, which lost 2 bases and 6 bases, there was a span of 18 bases. This CDR3 contains 16 residues. Germline V gene data show CDR1 as LGHDT and CDR2 as YNNKEL (reference sequence). CDR3 nucleotide sequence: TGTGCCAGCAGCCAAAGGCCAGGGATATTGGGGGATACGCAGTATTTT. Protein product: CASSQRPGILGDTQYF.

This clone was detected once. V is TRBV27 and J is TRBJ2-1, with D tentatively TRBD2 (6 bases). Trimming shortened V by 3 bases and J by 7 bases, and 13 bases separated the two germline ends. CDR3 size: 14 residues. Germline loops: CDR1 MNHEY, CDR2 SMNVEV (reference sequence). The DNA of the CDR3 is TGTGCCAGCAGTTTCTTAGCGGCCGGGAATGAGCAGTTCTTC. Its protein product is CASSFLAAGNEQFF.

This rearrangement joins TRBV28 to TRBJ2-7, with TRBD1 matching 8 bases. This CDR3 has 13 amino acids. V lost 4 bases and J lost 4; bases outside the gene matches: 3. The germline CDR1 and CDR2 sequences are MDHEN and SYDVKM. This CDR3 is CASSYDRGYEQYF. The DNA for the CDR3 is TGTGCCAGCAGTTACGACAGGGGATACGAGCAGTACTTC.

V is TRBV6-2 or TRBV6-3 and J is TRBJ1-5; 8 bases map to TRBD1. The CDR3 is made up of 17 amino acids. The junction had 13 bases not matched to a gene; V was cut back by 2 bases and J by 7 bases. Per germline, CDR1 MNHEY and CDR2 SVGEGT. The CDR3 coding sequence is TGTGCCAGCAGTTACCCCGACCGGACAGGGAGAGACCAGCCCCAGCATTTT. Protein product: CASSYPDRTGRDQPQHF.

V usage is TRBV7-8 and J usage is TRBJ1-5; D uncertain. Germline V CDR1 and CDR2: SGHVS, FQNEAQ. The V and J ends lost 4 bases and 5 bases respectively, with 6 bases between them. The length of the CDR3 is 12 residues. The CDR3 sequence is CASSSIYQPQHF. The CDR3 bases are TGTGCCAGCAGCTCAATTTATCAGCCCCAGCATTTT.

V gene TRBV30 combines with J gene TRBJ2-1, with 7 bases fitting TRBD2. Germline CDR1 GTSNPN, CDR2 SVGIG (reference sequence). CDR3 length: 14 amino acids. The CDR3 region has the DNA TGTGCGGCGGGGGACCGACCCTATGGCAATGAGCAGTTCTTC. Translation gives CAAGDRPYGNEQFF. Using reference TRBV30 and TRBJ2-1 for the parts outside the CDR3, the full variable domain is SQTIHQWPATLVQPVGSPLSLECTVEGTSNPNLYWYRQAAGRGLQLLFYSVGIGQISSEVPQNLSASRPQDRQFILSSKKLLLSDSGFYLCAAGDRPYGNEQFFGPGTRLTVL.

Remarks on this clone: Distinct nucleotide sequences in the sample also encode this CDR3. The chain recombines TRBV18 with TRBJ1-2; the match to TRBD1 covers 9 bases. Germline V CDR1 and CDR2: KGHSH, LQKENI. Trimming cost V 0 bases and J 2 bases; bases outside gene matches: 4. This CDR3 spans 16 amino acids. Here the CDR3 DNA reads TGTGCCAGCTCACCACCGGGAACAGGGGGCAACTATGGCTACACCTTC. This translates into CASSPPGTGGNYGYTF.

The V and J genes are TRBV28 and TRBJ1-5; D not resolved. Deletions cut 5 bases from V and 11 bases from J, with 13 bases between. This CDR3 has 12 amino acids. Germline assignment: CDR1 MDHEN and CDR2 SYDVKM. The CDR3 nucleotides are TGTGCCAGCAGTACCTCCCTTGAGGCCCAGCATTTT. It yields the protein CASSTSLEAQHF.

This chain uses TRBV19 with TRBJ2-2; 8 nucleotides align to TRBD1. The length of the CDR3 is 15 residues. The V and J ends lost 6 bases and 4 bases, in that order; junction bases with no gene match: 7. The germline gives CDR1 LNHDA, CDR2 SQIVND (reference sequence). The CDR3 coding sequence is TGTGCCAGTAGCACCACAGGGGGGATCACCGGGGAGCTGTTTTTT. It yields the protein CASSTTGGITGELFF.